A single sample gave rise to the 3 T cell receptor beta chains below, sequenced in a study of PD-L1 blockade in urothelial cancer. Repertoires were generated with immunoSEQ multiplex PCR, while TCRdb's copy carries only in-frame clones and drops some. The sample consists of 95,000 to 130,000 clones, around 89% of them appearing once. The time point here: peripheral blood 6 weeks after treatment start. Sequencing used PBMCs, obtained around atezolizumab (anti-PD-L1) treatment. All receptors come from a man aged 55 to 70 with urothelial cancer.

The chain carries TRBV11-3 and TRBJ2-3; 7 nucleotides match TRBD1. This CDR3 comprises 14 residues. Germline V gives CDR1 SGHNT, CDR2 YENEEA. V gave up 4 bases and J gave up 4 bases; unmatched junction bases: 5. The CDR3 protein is CASSSKTGPDTQYF. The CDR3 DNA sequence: TGTGCCAGCAGCTCTAAGACAGGGCCAGATACGCAGTATTTT. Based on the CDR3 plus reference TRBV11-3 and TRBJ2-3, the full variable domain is EAGVVQSPRYKIIEKKQPVAFWCNPISGHNTLYWYLQNLGQGPELLIRYENEEAVDDSQLPKDRFSAERLKGVDSTLKIQPAELGDSAVYLCASSSKTGPDTQYFGPGTRLTVL.

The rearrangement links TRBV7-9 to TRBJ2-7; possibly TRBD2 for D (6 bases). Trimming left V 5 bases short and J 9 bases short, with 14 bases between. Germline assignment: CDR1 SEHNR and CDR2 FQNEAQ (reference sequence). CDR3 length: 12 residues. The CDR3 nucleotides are TGTGCCAGCAGCCCGGGACTCCAAGGGCAGTACTTC. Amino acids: CASSPGLQGQYF.

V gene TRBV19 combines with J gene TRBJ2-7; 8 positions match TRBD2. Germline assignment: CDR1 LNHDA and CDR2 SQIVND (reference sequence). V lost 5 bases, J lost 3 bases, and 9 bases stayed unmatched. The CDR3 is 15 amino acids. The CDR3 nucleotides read TGTGCCAGTAGTGGGGGACTAGGTCGGGGCTACGAGCAGTACTTC. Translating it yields CASSGGLGRGYEQYF.